Following are 31 T cell receptor beta chains from one sample sequenced in a study of T cells in Graves' hyperthyroidism and ophthalmopathy. Amplification targeted TCR beta CDR3 regions from RNA transcripts. TCR CDR3 underwent first-round RT-PCR with the HTBI primer set. Each CDR3 protein gets one entry after TCRdb re-called the multiplex PCR reads with MiXCR. The sample records 540,000 or so distinct CDR3 sequences, around 14% being singletons. Sequencing was carried out using blood. These receptors came from a woman in her twenties or thirties with Graves' hyperthyroidism.

The chain recombines TRBV20-1 with TRBJ2-5; 7 bases are shared with TRBD2. The CDR3 covers 12 residues. J gave up 5 bases and V 5 bases, and 5 bases lay outside the gene matches. Germline loops: CDR1 DFQATT, CDR2 SNEGSKA (reference sequence). The CDR3 DNA reads TGCAGTGCTCTCCCCGGGGGGGAGACCCAGTACTTC. Its translation is CSALPGGETQYF.

This clonotype was detected ten times or more. The chain is built from TRBV5-6 and TRBJ1-2; D ambiguous. The ends were cut back, 0 bases at V and 3 bases at J, with 9 bases in the middle. Germline V gives CDR1 SGHDT, CDR2 YYEEEE. This CDR3 is 14 amino acids long. This CDR3 reads CASSLALDYYGYTF. The CDR3 nucleotides read TGTGCCAGCAGCTTGGCTTTGGACTACTATGGCTACACCTTC.

Points on this clonotype: An end of the junction differs from the germline gene, which may be a read error. This rearrangement joins TRBV7-3 to TRBJ2-1; TRBD1 matches 8 bases. Germline CDR1 is SGHTA and CDR2 is FQGTGA. The CDR3 length is 16 residues. The CDR3 sequence: CAGSRGPGGAKDEQFF. CDR3 nucleotides: TGTGCCGGCAGCCGGGGCCCAGGGGGCGCGAAGGATGAGCAGTTCTTC.

This clonotype was counted at least ten times. V gene TRBV2 combines with J gene TRBJ2-7, with a possible D match to TRBD1 (6 bases). The germline V gene encodes CDR1 SNHLY and CDR2 FYNNEI. The ends were cut back, 6 bases at V and 3 bases at J, with 12 bases in the middle. CDR3 size: 13 residues. The CDR3 DNA is TGTGCCAGCAGGGGGATGGACAGCTACGAGCAGTACTTC. Translation: CASRGMDSYEQYF.

This clonotype was seen ten or more times. The V call is TRBV20-1, the J call TRBJ2-3; D uncertain. Germline assignment: CDR1 DFQATT and CDR2 SNEGSKA (reference sequence). The germline V and J ends were trimmed by 1 base and 3 bases, with 14 bases remaining between them. The CDR3 spans 15 residues. The CDR3 sequence is CSARGSSVGTDTQYF. The CDR3, as DNA: TGCAGTGCTAGAGGTTCCTCGGTGGGAACAGATACGCAGTATTTT.

The chain is built from TRBV7-9 and TRBJ2-3, with D possibly matching TRBD2 (6 bases). The CDR3 runs to 14 residues. Germline CDR1 SEHNR, CDR2 FQNEAQ (reference sequence). V shed 5 bases and J shed 4 bases, with 13 bases lying between them. The CDR3 region is CASSRRGFSDTQYF. CDR3 DNA sequence: TGTGCCAGCAGCCGGAGGGGTTTTTCAGATACGCAGTATTTT. The full variable domain, completed using reference TRBV7-9 and TRBJ2-3, is DTGVSQNPRHKITKRGQNVTFRCDPISEHNRLYWYRQTLGQGPEFLTYFQNEAQLEKSRLLSDRFSAERPKGSFSTLEIQRTEQGDSAMYLCASSRRGFSDTQYFGPGTRLTVL.

The chain employs TRBV29-1 and TRBJ1-3; D call uncertain. The germline CDR1 and CDR2 sequences are SQVTM and ANQGSEA. The germline V and J ends were trimmed by 4 bases and 8 bases, with 15 bases remaining between them. CDR3 length equals 13 residues. CDR3 DNA sequence: TGCAGCGTTGCTGGGCGCTTCGCGGACACCATATATTTT. Translation gives CSVAGRFADTIYF.

Points on this clonotype: A read error may explain this, as a much larger clone is one base away. The rearrangement links TRBV28 to TRBJ2-7; TRBD1 aligns across 10 bases. The closer fit of TRBJ2-1 to the DNA end suggests the J call may be wrong. The CDR3 runs 16 residues. Looked up from germline, CDR1 is MDHEN and CDR2 is SYDVKM. The CDR3 here is CASSLLGTGVWYEQFF. In DNA form, the CDR3 reads TGTGCCAGCAGTTTGTTGGGGACAGGGGTATGGTACGAGCAGTTCTTC.

This clonotype was detected only a few times. This chain's CDR3 is CASSWDGGTEAFF. The DNA of the CDR3 is TGCGCCAGCAGCTGGGACGGGGGGACTGAAGCTTTCTTT. J is TRBJ1-1 and V is TRBV5-1; D is perhaps TRBD1 (5 bases). V was cut by 3 bases and J by 5 bases, with 11 bases left in between. The CDR3 contains 13 residues. Per germline, CDR1 SGHRS and CDR2 YFSETQ. The variable domain in full, completed from reference TRBV5-1 and TRBJ1-1, reads KAGVTQTPRYLIKTRGQQVTLSCSPISGHRSVSWYQQTPGQGLQFLFEYFSETQRNKGNFPGRFSGRQFSNSRSEMNVSTLELGDSALYLCASSWDGGTEAFFGQGTRLTVV.

Comments on this clonotype: A much bigger clone sits one base away, suggesting this may be a read error. The V gene is TRBV6-5, the J gene TRBJ2-7, with 7 nucleotides matching TRBD2. The CDR3 is 14 residues long. Germline V gene lookup returns CDR1 MNHEY and CDR2 SVGAGI. With V trimmed by 6 bases and J by 3 bases, 8 bases remained unmatched. The DNA for the CDR3 is TGTGCCAGCAGCTACGGGAGGAACAACTACGAGCAGTACTTC. Its translation is CASSYGRNNYEQYF.

The rearrangement links TRBV7-2 to TRBJ2-7; 9 bases line up with TRBD1. Germline-derived CDR1 and CDR2 are SGHTA and FQGNSA. V shed 5 bases and J 2 bases; nucleotides not matched to a gene: 7. The CDR3 sequence is 15 residues long. The CDR3 coding sequence is TGTGCCAGCAGCCCGGGACAGGGTTGGCCCTACGAGCAGTACTTC. This codes for CASSPGQGWPYEQYF. Supplemented by reference TRBV7-2 and TRBJ2-7, the full variable domain reads GAGVSQSPSNKVTEKGKDVELRCDPISGHTALYWYRQSLGQGLEFLIYFQGNSAPDKSGLPSDRFSAERTGGSVSTLTIQRTQQEDSAVYLCASSPGQGWPYEQYFGPGTRLTVT.

This clonotype was seen ten or more times. The chain employs TRBV18 and TRBJ1-5; a weak D match, TRBD1 (5 bases). The CDR3 extends over 15 amino acids. The germline gives CDR1 KGHSH, CDR2 LQKENI. Trimming stripped 2 bases from V and 4 bases from J, with 12 bases between. CDR3 residues: CASSPVSGRNQPQHF. The CDR3 DNA reads TGTGCCAGCTCACCAGTCTCGGGGCGGAATCAGCCCCAGCATTTT.

This chain links TRBV5-1 with TRBJ2-7; 11 bases match TRBD1. The CDR3 runs to 15 residues. The V segment lost 2 bases and the J segment 3 bases; nucleotides outside the gene matches: 4. Germline V gives CDR1 SGHRS, CDR2 YFSETQ. The CDR3 here is CASSFGGTGGYEQYF. CDR3 DNA: TGCGCCAGCAGCTTTGGCGGGACAGGGGGCTACGAGCAGTACTTC.

In this sample, this clonotype turned up a few times. The chain carries TRBV12-3 or TRBV12-4 and TRBJ2-3; D not resolved. Trimming cost V 3 bases and J 2 bases, with 9 bases left between them. This CDR3 has 14 amino acids. This CDR3 reads CASSFKQTTDTQYF. CDR3 coding DNA: TGTGCCAGCAGTTTCAAACAGACCACAGATACGCAGTATTTT.

This rearrangement joins TRBV19 to TRBJ2-1, with D hard to call. V lost 6 bases, J lost 3 bases, and 6 bases lay in between. The CDR3 totals 12 residues. Germline V gene data show CDR1 as LNHDA and CDR2 as SQIVND (reference sequence). Written as DNA, the CDR3 is TGTGCCAGTAGCAATAACTACAATGAGCAGTTCTTC. It is translated as CASSNNYNEQFF.

This clonotype was seen a single time. The rearrangement links TRBV6-1 to TRBJ1-2; 7 nucleotides line up with TRBD1. The ends lost 2 bases at V and 2 bases at J; junction bases unmatched: 2. CDR1 is MNHNS and CDR2 is SASEGT in the germline V gene. There are 14 residues in the CDR3. The CDR3 here is CASSEIGGNYGYTF. The CDR3 coding sequence is TGTGCCAGCAGTGAAATAGGGGGCAACTATGGCTACACCTTC.

This clonotype was picked up a small number of times. The V call is TRBV19, the J call TRBJ2-1, with TRBD2 matching 13 bases. Germline V gene lookup returns CDR1 LNHDA and CDR2 SQIVND (reference sequence). CDR3 length: 14 amino acids. V shed 3 bases, J shed 12 bases, and the junction held 5 bases outside the gene matches. CDR3 bases: TGTGCCAGTAGTATCCGACTAGCGGGAGGTGGGCAGTTCTTC. Its protein is CASSIRLAGGGQFF.

This clonotype was seen a handful of times. This chain joins TRBV6-1 and TRBJ1-6; D call uncertain. V lost 7 bases to trimming and J lost 7 bases, with 14 bases between them. The germline V gene encodes CDR1 MNHNS and CDR2 SASEGT. The CDR3 length is 14 residues. The CDR3 spells CASTSLRDNSPLHF. CDR3 nucleotides: TGTGCCAGCACTAGTCTACGTGACAATTCACCCCTCCACTTT.

This chain joins TRBV20-1 and TRBJ2-2; D possibly corresponds to TRBD2 (7 bases). Between the trimmed V and J ends, which lost 0 bases and 9 bases, there was a span of 14 bases. Germline V gives CDR1 DFQATT, CDR2 SNEGSKA (reference sequence). This CDR3 comprises 14 residues. The CDR3 spells CSARDPRGGRELFF. The CDR3 DNA is TGCAGTGCTAGAGATCCTAGGGGGGGGCGGGAGCTGTTTTTT.

The count of this clonotype is one. The chain has TRBV7-9 and TRBJ2-7; D is undetermined. Trimming removed 5 bases at V and 6 bases at J, with 14 bases between. The CDR3 sequence is 13 residues long. The germline V gene has CDR1 SEHNR and CDR2 FQNEAQ (reference sequence). In DNA, the CDR3 is TGTGCCAGCAGCCACCCCCCCGGTCTCGAGCAGTACTTC. This codes for CASSHPPGLEQYF.

This clonotype has at least ten counts. J is TRBJ1-6 and V is TRBV28; 10 bases map to TRBD1. The CDR3 has 13 amino acids. Germline loops: CDR1 MDHEN, CDR2 SYDVKM. V was clipped by 11 bases and J by 7 bases; unmatched bases: 5. CDR3 sequence reads: CAVLGQGNSPLHF. CDR3 DNA: TGTGCCGTCTTGGGACAGGGGAATTCACCCCTCCACTTT.

This clonotype occurred many times. The gene calls are TRBV6-5 and TRBJ2-1; a weak D match, TRBD1 (5 bases). CDR1 and CDR2 from the germline V gene are MNHEY and SVGAGI. Trimming removed 2 bases at V and 5 bases at J, with 13 bases between. This CDR3 comprises 15 residues. CDR3 sequence: CASSYVGRVDNEQFF. In DNA, the CDR3 is TGTGCCAGCAGTTACGTGGGCAGGGTGGACAATGAGCAGTTCTTC.

This clonotype was seen repeatedly, ten times or more. The gene calls are TRBV5-6 and TRBJ2-1, with TRBD2 matching 8 bases. The V and J ends lost 0 bases and 7 bases, in that order; junction bases with no gene match: 0. This CDR3 contains 13 residues. Germline CDR1 is SGHDT and CDR2 is YYEEEE. In DNA form, the CDR3 reads TGTGCCAGCAGCTTGGCTAGCGGGAATGAGCAGTTCTTC. Translated: CASSLASGNEQFF.

The sample holds many counts of this clonotype. J is TRBJ2-7 and V is TRBV5-1; D unclear. V was cut by 1 base and J by 3 bases, with 8 bases left in between. CDR1 is SGHRS and CDR2 is YFSETQ in the germline V gene. This CDR3 has 13 amino acids. The CDR3 spells CASSLTADYEQYF. In DNA form, the CDR3 reads TGCGCCAGCAGCTTGACCGCCGACTACGAGCAGTACTTC.

V and J are TRBV2 and TRBJ2-1; possibly TRBD2 for D (6 bases). Germline V CDR1 and CDR2: SNHLY, FYNNEI. The CDR3 covers 15 residues. V dropped 7 bases and J dropped 7 bases, with 20 bases sitting between them. DNA of the CDR3: TGTGCCAGCAAACGGGGTGGCGGCCGGGAGAATGAGCAGTTCTTC. Translating gives CASKRGGGRENEQFF.

In its sample, this clonotype was seen many times. This sequence joins TRBV13 and TRBJ1-5; D ambiguous. The CDR3 loop spans 13 amino acids. Germline V CDR1 and CDR2: PRHDT, FYEKMQ (reference sequence). The germline V and J ends were trimmed by 0 bases and 10 bases, with 10 bases remaining between them. The chain's CDR3 is CASSLGGQKPQHF. The CDR3 DNA sequence: TGTGCCAGCAGCTTAGGGGGCCAAAAACCCCAGCATTTT.

This clonotype was seen ten or more times. The chain links TRBV30 to TRBJ2-7, with TRBD1 matching over 9 bases. The V segment lost 7 bases and the J segment 3 bases; nucleotides outside the gene matches: 7. There are 13 residues in the CDR3. The germline CDR1 and CDR2 sequences are GTSNPN and SVGIG (reference sequence). The CDR3 reads CASSGTGHYEQYF. The CDR3 nucleotides read TGTGCCTCCTCCGGGACAGGGCACTACGAGCAGTACTTC.

This clonotype was detected only a few times. The CDR3 nucleotides read TGCAGTGCTAAAGGGACTAGCGGGAGTAGCACCGGGGAGCTGTTTTTT. It encodes CSAKGTSGSSTGELFF. The chain uses TRBV20-1 and TRBJ2-2; 14 nucleotides align to TRBD2. The CDR3 contains 16 residues. The V gene's germline CDR1 is DFQATT and CDR2 SNEGSKA (reference sequence). Trimming cost V 4 bases and J 4 bases; bases outside gene matches: 5.

This chain uses TRBV20-1 with TRBJ2-1; D uncertain. The ends were cut back, 6 bases at V and 8 bases at J, with 14 bases in the middle. Per the germline V gene, CDR1 is DFQATT and CDR2 is SNEGSKA (reference sequence). The CDR3 runs to 12 residues. CDR3 nucleotide sequence: TGCAGTGCCTCCGGCTCCGGTGATGAGCAGTTCTTC. It specifies CSASGSGDEQFF.

V and J are TRBV6-1 and TRBJ2-7; 10 nucleotides match TRBD2. The CDR3 sequence is 13 residues long. CDR1 is MNHNS, CDR2 SASEGT, per germline. Germline trimming cut 6 bases from V and 5 bases from J; bases unmatched to any gene: 4. The CDR3 DNA follows: TGTGCCAGCAGCCCCCTAGCGGGAGACGAGCAGTACTTC. This gives the protein CASSPLAGDEQYF.

The sample holds many counts of this clonotype. The V call is TRBV7-3, the J call TRBJ2-1; no clear D. This CDR3 contains 15 residues. The V end lost 2 bases, the J end lost 5 bases, and 13 bases lay between the germline ends. Germline V gives CDR1 SGHTA, CDR2 FQGTGA. The CDR3 here is CASSLFGMSDNEQFF. In nucleotides, the CDR3 is TGTGCCAGCAGCTTATTTGGAATGTCCGACAATGAGCAGTTCTTC.